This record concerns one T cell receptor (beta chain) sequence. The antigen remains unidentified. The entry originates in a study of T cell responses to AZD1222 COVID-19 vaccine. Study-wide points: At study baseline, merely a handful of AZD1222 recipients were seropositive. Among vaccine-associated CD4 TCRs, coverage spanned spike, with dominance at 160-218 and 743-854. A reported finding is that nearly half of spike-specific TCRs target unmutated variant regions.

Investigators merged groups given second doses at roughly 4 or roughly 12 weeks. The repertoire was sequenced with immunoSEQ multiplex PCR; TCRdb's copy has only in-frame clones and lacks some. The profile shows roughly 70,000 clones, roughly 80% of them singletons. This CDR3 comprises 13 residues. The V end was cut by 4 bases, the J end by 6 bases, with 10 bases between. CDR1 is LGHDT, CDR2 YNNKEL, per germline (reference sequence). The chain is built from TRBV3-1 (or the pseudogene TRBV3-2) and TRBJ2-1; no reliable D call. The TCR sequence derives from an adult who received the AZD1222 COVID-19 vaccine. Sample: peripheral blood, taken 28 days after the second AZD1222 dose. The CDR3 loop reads CASSPPSLNEQFF. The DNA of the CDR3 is TGTGCCAGCAGCCCGCCCAGTCTCAATGAGCAGTTCTTC.